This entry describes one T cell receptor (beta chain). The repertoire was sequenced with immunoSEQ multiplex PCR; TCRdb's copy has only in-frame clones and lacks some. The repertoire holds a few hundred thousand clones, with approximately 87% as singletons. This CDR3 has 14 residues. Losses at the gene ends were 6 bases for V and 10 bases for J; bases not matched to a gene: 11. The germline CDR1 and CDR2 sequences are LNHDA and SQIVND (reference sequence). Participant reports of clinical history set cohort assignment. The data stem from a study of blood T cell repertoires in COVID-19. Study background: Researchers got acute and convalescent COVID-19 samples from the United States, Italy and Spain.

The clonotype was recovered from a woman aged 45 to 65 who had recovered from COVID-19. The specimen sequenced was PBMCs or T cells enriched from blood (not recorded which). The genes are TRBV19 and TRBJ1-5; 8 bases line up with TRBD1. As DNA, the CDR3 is TGTGCCAGTAGCTCGGACAGGGCCGGGAACCCCCAGCATTTT. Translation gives CASSSDRAGNPQHF.